A selection of T cell receptor beta chains follows, all from one sample in a study of cytomegalovirus exposure and HLA in healthy donors. Data came from immunoSEQ multiplex PCR; TCRdb stores just in-frame clones and leaves some out. Among a few hundred thousand clones listed, approximately 80% were seen once. Sequencing was carried out using PBMCs. Receptors originate from a woman in her 40s in good health and CMV-seronegative. The CDR3 runs from the conserved cysteine through the conserved F or W. The D gene is left open where the match is weak. Rows give clone size only sometimes, using once, few, many, or a class for an expanded clone.

TRBV27	TRBJ1-2	TRBD1	-	CASSDGTGINGYTF	TGTGCCAGCAGCGATGGGACAGGGATAAATGGCTACACCTTC
TRBV7-9	TRBJ2-1	TRBD2	-	CASSPGTSGGPKQFF	TGTGCCAGCAGTCCCGGGACTAGCGGGGGGCCTAAGCAGTTCTTC
TRBV6-4	TRBJ1-1	-	few	CASSASPNTEAFF	TGTGCCAGCAGTGCGAGCCCGAACACTGAAGCTTTCTTT
TRBV9	TRBJ1-1	-	-	CASSRGRGGRGWTEAFF	TGTGCCAGCAGCCGAGGGAGGGGGGGGCGGGGGTGGACTGAAGCTTTCTTT
TRBV9	TRBJ2-7	TRBD2	-	CASSVGAGGGYEQYF	TGTGCCAGCAGCGTAGGGGCGGGGGGCGGCTACGAGCAGTACTTC
TRBV2	TRBJ2-7	-	-	CASTTDYEQYF	TGTGCCAGTACGACAGACTACGAGCAGTACTTC
TRBV7-9	TRBJ2-5	TRBD2	-	CASSTRRTSGVETQYF	TGTGCCAGCAGCACCCGACGGACTAGCGGGGTAGAGACCCAGTACTTC
TRBV2	TRBJ2-7	-	-	CASSEQATYEQYF	TGTGCCAGCAGTGAACAGGCCACCTACGAGCAGTACTTC
TRBV18	TRBJ1-2	-	-	CASSPAAPGGYTF	TGTGCCAGCTCACCAGCAGCGCCTGGCGGCTACACCTTC
TRBV25-1	TRBJ2-1	TRBD1	-	CASSVWKGTGKNEQFF	TGTGCCAGCAGTGTTTGGAAGGGGACAGGGAAAAATGAGCAGTTCTTC
TRBV5-4	TRBJ2-1	TRBD1	few	CASSPDREVLGVF	TGTGCCAGCAGCCCGGACAGGGAGGTATTAGGGGTCTTC
TRBV4-3	TRBJ2-7	-	-	CASSQDRDSLYEQYF	TGCGCCAGCAGCCAAGATCGTGACAGCCTCTACGAGCAGTACTTC
TRBV5-1	TRBJ2-5	TRBD2	-	CASSPGRTSGPPGETQYF	TGCGCCAGCAGCCCGGGTCGGACTAGCGGGCCCCCCGGGGAGACCCAGTACTTC
TRBV30	TRBJ1-2	-	-	CAWSATTGFIGLNGYTF	TGTGCCTGGAGTGCCACTACAGGGTTCATCGGGCTGAATGGCTACACCTTC
TRBV4-3	TRBJ1-4	TRBD1	-	CASSQRQGQKLFF	TGCGCCAGCAGCCAACGACAGGGCCAAAAACTGTTTTTT
TRBV2	TRBJ1-6	-	-	CASRAESGNSPLHF	TGTGCCAGCAGGGCCGAGTCGGGGAATTCACCCCTCCACTTT
TRBV5-1	TRBJ2-7	TRBD1	once	CASSREGQIYEQYF	TGCGCCAGCAGTCGCGAGGGACAGATCTACGAGCAGTACTTC
TRBV20-1	TRBJ2-7	-	-	CSAWDLYEQYF	TGCAGTGCCTGGGACTTATACGAGCAGTACTTC
TRBV29-1	TRBJ2-1	-	-	CSVRLAGNEQFF	TGCAGCGTTAGACTGGCGGGCAATGAGCAGTTCTTC
TRBV7-3	TRBJ1-6	-	-	CASSLNRGGNSPLHF	TGTGCCAGCAGCTTAAACCGGGGAGGCAATTCACCCCTCCACTTT
TRBV10-3	TRBJ2-2	-	-	CATADPPGLSFGELFF	TGTGCTACCGCTGACCCTCCGGGTCTCTCATTCGGGGAGCTGTTTTTT
TRBV6-1	TRBJ1-6	-	-	CASGRGTLYNSPLHF	TGTGCCAGCGGGAGAGGTACACTCTATAATTCACCCCTCCACTTT
TRBV5-6	TRBJ1-2	-	-	CASSQMFYGYTF	TGTGCCAGCAGCCAAATGTTCTATGGCTACACCTTC
TRBV9	TRBJ2-7	-	-	CASSVASEYEQYF	TGTGCCAGCAGCGTAGCTTCTGAGTACGAGCAGTACTTC
TRBV7-9	TRBJ2-1	-	-	CSSSHSNNEQFF	TGTTCCAGCAGCCACAGTAACAATGAGCAGTTCTTC
TRBV27	TRBJ1-2	TRBD1	-	CASSLTGSNYGYTF	TGTGCCAGTTCCCTGACAGGGTCTAACTATGGCTACACCTTC
TRBV30	TRBJ1-1	-	-	CAWSAPGGLNTEAFF	TGTGCCTGGAGTGCCCCGGGGGGGCTGAACACTGAAGCTTTCTTT
TRBV5-1	TRBJ1-1	-	-	CASSSKSRRGDTEAFF	TGCGCCAGCAGCTCCAAGAGTCGGAGGGGTGATACTGAAGCTTTCTTT
TRBV18	TRBJ2-7	TRBD1	-	CASSPTGTAVYEQYF	TGTGCCAGCTCACCAACCGGGACAGCCGTATACGAGCAGTACTTC
TRBV27	TRBJ1-6	TRBD1	once	CASSSDRVNSPLHF	TGTGCCAGCAGTTCGGACAGGGTTAATTCACCCCTCCACTTT
TRBV5-1	TRBJ1-1	-	-	CASSFGSVGTEAFF	TGCGCCAGCAGCTTCGGCAGCGTAGGCACTGAAGCTTTCTTT
TRBV6-1	TRBJ1-2	TRBD1	-	CASTDATGTPYGYTF	TGTGCCAGCACCGACGCGACAGGGACTCCATATGGCTACACCTTC
TRBV29-1	TRBJ2-3	TRBD1	-	CSVNDRGTSTDTQYF	TGCAGCGTTAACGACAGGGGGACTAGCACAGATACGCAGTATTTT
TRBV30	TRBJ2-1	TRBD2	-	CACGLSGGVYNEQFF	TGTGCCTGCGGACTTTCGGGGGGGGTCTACAATGAGCAGTTCTTC
TRBV2	TRBJ2-7	TRBD1	once	CASRDRGYEQYF	TGTGCCAGCCGGGACAGGGGCTACGAGCAGTACTTC
TRBV28	TRBJ1-2	-	once	CASSLQTVPYGYTF	TGTGCCAGCAGTTTACAGACAGTACCCTATGGCTACACCTTC